This T cell receptor beta chain appears in the sequencing data of a study of control samples from healthy donors and cancer patients. Sequencing was performed with immunoSEQ multiplex PCR; in TCRdb, only in-frame clones are kept and a portion is missing. The data hold about 130,000 clones, with 85% to 95% observed a single time. There are 13 residues in the CDR3. Germline V gene lookup returns CDR1 SQVTM and CDR2 ANQGSEA. V lost 4 bases and J lost 5, with 12 bases in between. This clonotype was obtained from a man aged 25 to 40 in good health. The rearrangement uses TRBV29-1 and TRBJ2-1; possibly TRBD1 or TRBD2 for D (5 bases each). The material sequenced was blood. For the CDR3, the DNA is TGCAGCGTTGGCCGGGACGCAAACAATGAGCAGTTCTTC. Protein product: CSVGRDANNEQFF.